The 12 T cell receptor beta chains given below trace back to one sample, sequenced in a study of cytomegalovirus exposure and HLA in healthy donors listed by TCRdb under 2017. Library preparation employed the immunoSEQ multiplex PCR assay. The multiplex PCR relied on a mix of 60 forward primers for TCR Vbeta segments and 13 reverse primers for TCR Jbeta segments. As stored in TCRdb, this immuneACCESS dataset retains in-frame rearrangements with V and J assigned. A fraction of the clones does not appear; measured against another copy, unresolved V genes explain less than half of the discrepancy, and the remainder lacks a known reason. Within this sample are fewer than 200,000 clones, with about 72% of them counted one time only. The ten most abundant clones make up roughly 3.6% of the sample. Sequencing was performed on PBMCs. Source of these receptors: a man younger than 45 in good health and CMV-seropositive.

The CDR3 DNA reads TGTGCCAGCAGCTTGGGGTCAGGGGGGAACACTGAAGCTTTCTTT. It specifies CASSLGSGGNTEAFF. The genes are TRBV7-3 and TRBJ1-1; 7 nucleotides align to TRBD1. Trimming took 3 bases from V and 1 from J; bases not matched to a gene: 5. Germline V gene sequence: CDR1 SGHTA, CDR2 FQGTGA. This CDR3 comprises 15 residues.

CDR3 nucleotide sequence: TGCGCCAGCAGCCAAGAGACAGCTAATAACTACGAGCAGTACTTC. This sequence encodes CASSQETANNYEQYF. V and J are TRBV4-1 and TRBJ2-7; perhaps TRBD1 as D (5 bases). The CDR3 loop spans 15 amino acids. Germline V CDR1 and CDR2: MGHRA, YSYEKL. Trimming cost V 0 bases and J 3 bases, with 12 bases left between them.

J is TRBJ2-2 and V is TRBV9, with D possibly TRBD1 on 6 matching bases. The CDR3 spans 15 residues. Germline-derived CDR1 and CDR2 are SGDLS and YYNGEE. V shed 4 bases and J shed 1 base, with 11 bases lying between them. The CDR3 region has the DNA TGTGCCAGCAGCCACCCGGGACAGAACACCGGGGAGCTGTTTTTT. Residues: CASSHPGQNTGELFF.

The CDR3 DNA sequence: TGTGCCAGCAGTTACTCCAGCAGGGGAAGGATCTACGAGCAGTACTTC. The encoded protein is CASSYSSRGRIYEQYF. V usage is TRBV6-5 and J usage is TRBJ2-5; D is perhaps TRBD1 (6 bases). The end of the DNA fits TRBJ2-7 better, so the J call may be wrong. Germline V gives CDR1 MNHEY, CDR2 SVGAGI. The CDR3 covers 16 residues.

Note on this clone: At one of its ends the junction is not consistent with the germline gene, which may arise from a read error. The V and J genes are TRBV7-2 and TRBJ1-1; weak D call: TRBD1 (5 bases). Germline CDR1 is SGHTA and CDR2 is FQGNSA. The CDR3 runs 13 residues. CDR3 in DNA: TGTGCCAGCAGCTCTCAGAGACGACAGCCTACGGTCTTT. Protein: CASSSQRRQPTVF.

The V and J genes are TRBV19 and TRBJ1-5; 7 bases line up with TRBD1. The CDR3 has 17 residues. The ends lost 6 bases at V and 0 bases at J; junction bases unmatched: 11. Germline V gene sequence: CDR1 LNHDA, CDR2 SQIVND (reference sequence). The CDR3 nucleotides read TGTGCCAGTAGCAGACAGGGTAAGACCTATAGCAATCAGCCCCAGCATTTT. It is translated as CASSRQGKTYSNQPQHF.

This chain connects TRBV30 to TRBJ2-2; the match to TRBD2 covers 12 bases. Germline CDR1 GTSNPN, CDR2 SVGIG (reference sequence). V lost 5 bases to trimming and J lost 5 bases; unmatched junction nucleotides: 3. CDR3 length: 14 amino acids. The CDR3 is CAWDGLAGTGELFF. In DNA form, the CDR3 reads TGTGCCTGGGACGGACTAGCGGGGACCGGGGAGCTGTTTTTT.

V gene TRBV30 combines with J gene TRBJ2-1, with TRBD2 matching over 10 bases. CDR3 size: 15 residues. Germline CDR1 is GTSNPN and CDR2 is SVGIG (reference sequence). The junction had 9 bases not matched to a gene; V was cut back by 4 bases and J by 6 bases. CDR3 sequence (DNA): TGTGCCTGGACAATTACTAGCGGGGTTGCCAATGAGCAGTTCTTC. Protein: CAWTITSGVANEQFF.

This chain uses TRBV5-8 with TRBJ2-5, with TRBD2 matching 13 bases. V gave up 4 bases and J gave up 4 bases; unmatched junction bases: 7. The CDR3 is 16 residues long. CDR1 SGHTS and CDR2 YDEGEE come from the germline V gene. The CDR3 protein is CASSARLAGGSETQYF. The DNA for the CDR3 is TGTGCCAGCAGCGCCCGACTAGCGGGGGGATCAGAGACCCAGTACTTC.

Only a few counts were recorded for this clone. This chain links TRBV6-1 with TRBJ2-6; D is perhaps TRBD2 (6 bases). CDR1 and CDR2 (germline): MNHNS, SASEGT. Trimming removed 6 bases from V and 0 bases from J, with 6 bases in between. The CDR3 spans 14 residues. The CDR3 sequence: CASSGSSGANVLTF. The DNA of the CDR3 is TGTGCCAGCAGCGGGAGCTCTGGGGCCAACGTCCTGACTTTC.

This chain links TRBV10-3 with TRBJ2-1, with 10 bases identical to TRBD1. Unmatched junction bases numbered 10, after V lost 3 bases and J lost 8 bases. Germline V CDR1 and CDR2: ENHRY, SYGVKD. This CDR3 has 16 residues. The chain's CDR3 is CAISDLRDRGIDEQFF. DNA for the CDR3: TGTGCCATCAGTGATCTCCGGGACAGGGGTATTGATGAGCAGTTCTTC.

The chain has TRBV18 and TRBJ2-7; D is uncertain. Trimming removed 4 bases from V and 0 bases from J, with 4 bases in between. This CDR3 has 12 amino acids. In germline, CDR1 is KGHSH, CDR2 LQKENI. CDR3 protein: CASSLLSYEQYF. The CDR3 DNA sequence: TGTGCCAGCTCACTCCTCTCCTACGAGCAGTACTTC.